Below, 11 T cell receptor beta chains from the same sample are listed, as sequenced in a study of control samples from healthy donors and cancer patients. Only in-frame clones appear in the TCRdb table, and some are missing; sequencing was by immunoSEQ multiplex PCR. The sample records about 82,000 clones, about 89% being singletons. Sequences were obtained from blood. The receptors shown here come from a man aged 50 to 59 in good health.

The chain combines TRBV24-1 with TRBJ1-1; D may be TRBD1 (6 bases). This CDR3 spans 14 amino acids. V lost 4 bases, J lost 5 bases, and 13 bases lay in between. Germline V gene data show CDR1 as KGHDR and CDR2 as SFDVKD. CDR3 protein: CATSDPRGGTEAFF. CDR3 coding DNA: TGTGCCACCAGTGACCCCAGGGGTGGGACTGAAGCTTTCTTT.

The chain joins TRBV4-1 to TRBJ1-4; D ambiguous. The CDR3 is 13 amino acids. V dropped 4 bases and J dropped 8 bases, with 11 bases sitting between them. Per the germline V gene, CDR1 is MGHRA and CDR2 is YSYEKL. CDR3 nucleotides: TGCGCCAGCAGCCCCCTCCTGGGGGAAAAACTGTTTTTT. It is translated as CASSPLLGEKLFF.

The chain combines TRBV19 with TRBJ1-4; TRBD1 aligns across 9 bases. This CDR3 has 14 amino acids. The V gene end was trimmed by 5 bases and the J gene end by 8 bases; junction bases not matched to a gene: 6. Germline CDR1 and CDR2: LNHDA and SQIVND (reference sequence). CDR3 protein: CASSDRGSYEKLFF. The CDR3 nucleotides read TGTGCCAGTAGTGACAGGGGGTCCTACGAAAAACTGTTTTTT. The entire variable domain, with the rest obtained from reference TRBV19 and TRBJ1-4, is as follows: DGGITQSPKYLFRKEGQNVTLSCEQNLNHDAMYWYRQDPGQGLRLIYYSQIVNDFQKGDIAEGYSVSREKKESFPLTVTSAQKNPTAFYLCASSDRGSYEKLFFGSGTQLSVL.

This chain uses TRBV6-6 with TRBJ2-3; TRBD1 agrees at 7 bases. Unmatched junction bases numbered 7, after V lost 5 bases and J lost 2 bases. This CDR3 region has 15 residues. Germline CDR1 is MNHNY and CDR2 is SVGAGI (reference sequence). The CDR3 loop reads CASSTRQGTTDTQYF. In DNA form, the CDR3 reads TGTGCCAGCAGTACACGACAGGGTACCACAGATACGCAGTATTTT.

The gene calls are TRBV27 and TRBJ2-5; a weak D match, TRBD1 (6 bases). The CDR3 is 14 amino acids. V was shortened by 1 base and J by 3 bases, with 9 bases between the two germline ends. Germline CDR1 is MNHEY and CDR2 is SMNVEV (reference sequence). This chain's CDR3 is CASSLLAGEETQYF. The CDR3 DNA sequence: TGTGCCAGCAGTTTATTGGCAGGGGAAGAGACCCAGTACTTC.

The chain couples TRBV7-8 to TRBJ2-2, with 9 bases matching TRBD2. The V gene's germline CDR1 is SGHVS and CDR2 FQNEAQ. Trimming removed 0 bases from V and 3 bases from J; junction bases left unmatched: 5. The CDR3 extends over 17 amino acids. The CDR3 nucleotides read TGTGCCAGCAGCTTAGCGCGGGCTAGCGGGGACACCGGGGAGCTGTTTTTT. It yields the protein CASSLARASGDTGELFF.

The gene calls are TRBV27 and TRBJ1-2, with D hard to call. V shed 1 base and J shed 2 bases, with 17 bases lying between them. The CDR3 consists of 17 residues. CDR1 MNHEY and CDR2 SMNVEV come from the germline V gene (reference sequence). CDR3 sequence (DNA): TGTGCCAGCAGTTTATACGGCCCGGGAGGCGGGAACTATGGCTACACCTTC. This translates into CASSLYGPGGGNYGYTF.

This chain joins TRBV11-2 and TRBJ1-3; D is unclear. Per the germline V gene, CDR1 is SGHAT and CDR2 is FQNNGV. The CDR3 is 14 residues long. The V gene lost 0 bases and the J gene lost 0 bases, with 3 bases spanning the gap. CDR3 sequence reads: CASSLDSSGNTIYF. The CDR3 DNA reads as TGTGCCAGCAGCTTAGATAGCTCTGGAAACACCATATATTTT.

The V gene is TRBV18, the J gene TRBJ1-1; D perhaps matches TRBD1 (6 bases). The germline V gene encodes CDR1 KGHSH and CDR2 LQKENI. V lost 6 bases, J lost 1 base, and 9 bases lay in between. CDR3 length equals 13 residues. The CDR3 DNA is TGTGCCAGCTCCCGACAGGCGAACACTGAAGCTTTCTTT. Protein: CASSRQANTEAFF.

This clone came up once. One end of the junction fails to match germline, which may point to a read error. The CDR3 region has the DNA TGCGCCAGCCGCCCGGTAGCGGGGGGTCAAGAGATCCAGTACTTC. This gives the protein CASRPVAGGQEIQYF. The rearrangement joins TRBV5-1 to TRBJ2-5; 10 nucleotides line up with TRBD2. The CDR3 has 15 residues. CDR1 SGHRS and CDR2 YFSETQ come from the germline V gene.

The chain joins TRBV12-2 to TRBJ1-5. TRBV12-2 is tagged as a pseudogene. The CDR3 contains 18 residues. CDR3 in amino acids: CASRLEGPQDGTHQPQHF. The CDR3 DNA reads as TGTGCAAGTCGCTTAGAAGGACCCCAAGATGGGACCCATCAGCCCCAGCATTTT.